The text below deals with one TCR beta chain. The clone's antigen remains unknown. No much larger clone exists at a distance of one base, and base qualities are not known. For each sorted CD8+ T cell subset, the entire amount of extracted DNA went into the assay. The immunoSEQ TCRb Assay kit was used according to manufacturer instructions to amplify TCR beta CDR3 sequences from genomic DNA. The KAPA Library Quantification Kit for Illumina platforms was used to quantify pooled libraries by qPCR. Sequencing of the pooled libraries was done on an Illumina NextSeq 500, with clustering at roughly 0.6-1.2 pM. The original methods were these. Analysis of the TCR data relied on immunoSEQ ANALYZER and the R LymphoSeq package. A rearrangement efficiency score was calculated as productive divided by the sum of productive and non-productive CDR3 sequences. Clonality was measured with the Gini coefficient and diversity with the Renyi index at alpha=1, and both measures were compared pairwise between timepoints within each patient. Clonal relatedness, based on an edit distance of 3, and repertoire similarity, based on the Bhattacharyya coefficient, were both computed in LymphoSeq. To classify response, a linear discriminant analysis based on week-3 changes in clonality and diversity was built using the R MASS and caret packages. TCRdb obtained this table from immuneACCESS and retained in-frame rearrangements with V and J assigned. These tables miss some clones; where compared with another copy, unresolved V genes account for less than half of the shortfall, and the remainder is unexplained. The DNA was the basis for D and trimming; V, J and clone size are from that table. The table for this sample lists roughly 16,000 clones; approximately 94% of them were counted only once. The top ten clonotypes cover over 0.2% of the sample.

This entry belongs to a study of blood T cell dynamics during melanoma immunotherapy (dated by TCRdb to 2018 to 2020). Turning to the overall study: Patients had metastatic melanoma and received first-line pembrolizumab or nivolumab plus ipilimumab as standard of care in the United Kingdom. To find early correlates of response, the study profiled the peripheral T cell receptor repertoires of patients with metastatic melanoma both before and after one cycle of checkpoint inhibitor therapy. Consecutive patients formed a training cohort, and a further independent group of patients from the same centre was pooled into an external validation set. The paper's findings and limits, for the study overall: The relatively small sample size was acknowledged as something that could potentially limit how far the results can be generalized. Of the sorted CD8+ subsets, TIE cells had both the greatest clonality and the greatest similarity to cfDNA CDR3 sequences, which suggests active turnover converging on dominant clones. Whether the T cell clones behind the repertoire changes were melanoma-specific or instead reflected general immune activation was something the study could not determine.

According to the study, the label for this sample's time point signals: week 3, after first cycle of checkpoint inhibitor. Blood samples were taken at two points: before treatment (T0) and at week 3 (W3), which came after the first cycle of checkpoint blockade. Except for a couple of patients with rapid clinical progression, response was assessed 12 weeks after the first infusion by RECIST 1.1; disease control meant complete response, partial response or stable disease. Any patient who had received prior systemic cancer treatment, was on concomitant immunosuppressant therapy or had synchronous other active malignancies was excluded. In six patients, three progressing and three with disease control, sorted CD8+ memory and naive T cell subsets were sequenced at T0 and W3. Lymphoprep and SepMate tubes were used to isolate PBMC from blood, and red cell lysis was then performed. QIAamp DNA Blood Mini kits were used to extract DNA from PBMC and from sorted T cell subsets. CD8+ T cell subsets were live-sorted on a FACSAria III cytometer and were frozen prior to DNA extraction. Fresh PBMC intended for flow cytometry were kept at 4 degrees C in PBS containing about 2.2% fetal bovine serum and were analyzed within 24 hours.

This specimen was effector memory CD8+ T cells from blood, taken from a patient treated with checkpoint blockade. The TCR was taken from a human donor with melanoma.

CDR3 loop: CASSAGYEQYF. DNA sequence: TGTGCCAGTAGTGCGGGTTACGAGCAGTACTTC. The chain links TRBV19 with TRBJ2-7; TRBD2 is a possible D gene, resting on 5 matching bases. The CDR3 contains 11 residues, cysteine and phenylalanine counted. The DNA shown is the 33-base CDR3, in frame from base 1. The germline V gene (reference sequence) gives CDR1 as LNHDA and CDR2 as SQIVND. A distance of 6 bases separates the germline ends of V and J, which lose 5 bases and 4 bases respectively.